One sample yielded the 21 T cell receptor beta chains listed below, sequenced in a study of T-cell reconstitution after alpha-beta-depleted transplantation in children. Preparing the TCRbeta library involved the use of unique molecular identifiers. TCRdb recomputed calls from the PCR reads with MiXCR, one row per CDR3 protein. The repertoire holds approximately 430,000 distinct CDR3 sequences, with 15% to 20% as singletons. The material sequenced was PBMCs, mostly from graft donor cells, taken 360 days after TCRalphabeta/CD19-depleted stem cell transplant. The receptors were sampled from a boy younger than two who had a stem cell transplant for Wiskott-Aldrich syndrome, so the T cells may come from the graft donor.

J is TRBJ2-7 and V is TRBV5-1; 11 bases are shared with TRBD1. The germline gives CDR1 SGHRS, CDR2 YFSETQ. With 0 bases clipped from V and 5 bases from J, the junction kept 1 base outside the gene matches. The CDR3 totals 14 residues. This CDR3 is CASSLVGQGDEQYF. In DNA, the CDR3 is TGCGCCAGCAGCTTGGTGGGACAGGGGGACGAGCAGTACTTC.

The V call is TRBV7-8, the J call TRBJ2-1; D remains unclear. The V gene's germline CDR1 is SGHVS and CDR2 FQNEAQ. V was trimmed by 5 bases and J by 7 bases, leaving 24 bases between them. The CDR3 runs to 17 residues. CDR3 DNA sequence: TGTGCCAGCAGCCCTTTAACCGCTTTAAGTTGGTGGAATGAGCAGTTCTTC. Protein product: CASSPLTALSWWNEQFF.

The rearrangement joins TRBV15 to TRBJ2-7; either TRBD1 or TRBD2 may fit D (5 bases each). CDR3 size: 11 residues. Trimming removed 11 bases from V and 2 bases from J, with 10 bases in between. CDR1 LNHNV and CDR2 YYDKDF come from the germline V gene (reference sequence). The DNA of the CDR3 is TGTGCCGCTAGGGACGCCTACGAGCAGTACTTC. This gives the protein CAARDAYEQYF.

This clonotype was detected a few times. The chain is built from TRBV11-2 and TRBJ2-5; the D is unclear. This CDR3 has 11 amino acids. Between the trimmed V and J ends, which lost 4 bases and 7 bases, there was a span of 7 bases. The germline CDR1 and CDR2 sequences are SGHAT and FQNNGV. This CDR3 is CASSSFGTQYF. DNA of the CDR3: TGTGCCAGCAGCTCCTTTGGGACCCAGTACTTC.

The chain has TRBV14 and TRBJ2-7; 9 bases map to TRBD1. J gave up 6 bases and V 4 bases, and 10 bases lay outside the gene matches. The CDR3 is 15 amino acids. Germline values: CDR1 SGHDN, CDR2 FVKESK. CDR3 in amino acids: CASSRYIGQGFEQYF. CDR3 nucleotide sequence: TGTGCCAGCAGCCGATATATCGGACAGGGGTTCGAGCAGTACTTC. Full variable domain (outside the CDR3, taken from reference TRBV14 and TRBJ2-7): EAGVTQFPSHSVIEKGQTVTLRCDPISGHDNLYWYRRVMGKEIKFLLHFVKESKQDESGMPNNRFLAERTGGTYSTLKVQPAELEDSGVYFCASSRYIGQGFEQYFGPGTRLTVT.

As to this clonotype: Since the CDR3 does not end with the conserved phenylalanine or tryptophan, this likely comes from a read error. The chain couples TRBV4-2 to TRBJ2-3, with 7 bases lining up with TRBD2. CDR1 and CDR2 (germline): LGHNA, YNFKEQ. The CDR3 sequence is 19 residues long. With 1 base clipped from V and 4 bases from J, the junction kept 17 bases outside the gene matches. The CDR3 region is CASSQGVRGPAGLSDTQYY. CDR3 nucleotides: TGTGCCAGCAGCCAAGGGGTACGGGGTCCAGCGGGACTCTCAGATACGCAGTATTAT.

In its sample, this clonotype was seen a few times. The chain links TRBV28 to TRBJ2-7, with 7 bases aligning to TRBD1. Per germline, CDR1 MDHEN and CDR2 SYDVKM. There are 13 residues in the CDR3. J lost 2 bases, V lost 3 bases, and 1 base had no gene match. The CDR3 DNA sequence: TGTGCCAGCAGTTTCCAGGGGGCCTACGAGCAGTACTTC. Translation gives CASSFQGAYEQYF.

The chain joins TRBV10-3 to TRBJ2-3; 7 bases align to TRBD1. CDR1 ENHRY and CDR2 SYGVKD come from the germline V gene. The ends lost 0 bases at V and 0 bases at J; junction bases unmatched: 3. This CDR3 is built from 16 residues. CDR3 sequence: CAISESIQGSTDTQYF. CDR3 nucleotides: TGTGCCATCAGTGAGTCGATACAGGGGAGCACAGATACGCAGTATTTT.

The chain uses TRBV6-1 and TRBJ2-2; D gene unclear. The germline V gene has CDR1 MNHNS and CDR2 SASEGT. Trimming cost V 10 bases and J 0 bases, with 12 bases left between them. The CDR3 runs 14 residues. CDR3 DNA sequence: TGTGCCACAAGGGTGGCAGCGAACACCGGGGAGCTGTTTTTT. Residues: CATRVAANTGELFF.

The chain combines TRBV10-3 with TRBJ2-1, with D maybe TRBD2 (6 bases). The V end lost 4 bases, the J end lost 5 bases, and 9 bases lay between the germline ends. The CDR3 is 13 amino acids. Germline CDR1 is ENHRY and CDR2 is SYGVKD. The CDR3 protein is CAISATRNNEQFF. The CDR3 nucleotides are TGTGCCATCAGTGCGACTAGGAACAATGAGCAGTTCTTC.

The chain joins TRBV4-3 to TRBJ2-7, with TRBD2 as a possible D gene (5 bases). CDR1 and CDR2 from the germline V gene are LGHNA and YSLEER. V was shortened by 4 bases and J by 5 bases, with 15 bases between the two germline ends. This CDR3 is 14 amino acids long. The CDR3 nucleotides are TGCGCCAGCAGCCCCGAGGAGGTCGACCACGAGCAGTACTTC. Its translation is CASSPEEVDHEQYF.

This clonotype appeared many times. The chain uses TRBV21-1 and TRBJ2-1; the DNA was not compared with TRBD1, the D call given in the table. TRBV21-1 is listed as a pseudogene. This CDR3 has 14 residues. The CDR3 loop reads CASSKWTGGNEQFF. The CDR3 DNA sequence: TGTGCCAGCAGCAAGTGGACAGGGGGAAATGAGCAGTTCTTC.

The table lists this clonotype with a few counts. The chain couples TRBV29-1 to TRBJ2-1, with 10 bases identical to TRBD2. The CDR3 extends over 16 amino acids. Germline trimming cut 3 bases from V and 4 bases from J; bases unmatched to any gene: 9. From germline, CDR1 is SQVTM and CDR2 ANQGSEA. This chain's CDR3 is CSVDWASGRVYNEQFF. The DNA for the CDR3 is TGCAGCGTTGATTGGGCTAGCGGGAGAGTTTACAATGAGCAGTTCTTC.

The chain couples TRBV11-2 to TRBJ2-4, with a possible D match to TRBD2 (6 bases). V shed 0 bases and J shed 2 bases, with 11 bases lying between them. This CDR3 has 16 amino acids. Germline loops: CDR1 SGHAT, CDR2 FQNNGV. CDR3 amino acids: CASSLDGGRSKNIQYF. The DNA for the CDR3 is TGTGCCAGCAGCTTAGATGGGGGGAGGTCCAAAAACATTCAGTACTTC.

This clonotype has just a few counts. This chain links TRBV27 with TRBJ2-7; possibly TRBD1 or TRBD2 for D (5 bases each). This CDR3 spans 15 amino acids. V lost 6 bases, J lost 4 bases, and 19 bases lay in between. The V gene's germline CDR1 is MNHEY and CDR2 SMNVEV (reference sequence). Here the CDR3 reads CASRSKPGPPYEQYF. The CDR3 DNA follows: TGTGCCAGCAGATCTAAACCGGGACCACCATACGAGCAGTACTTC.

Points on this clonotype: One junction end disagrees with the germline gene, perhaps due to a read error. The chain carries TRBV7-6 and TRBJ2-2; a possible D gene is TRBD1 (5 bases). The V gene's germline CDR1 is SGHVS and CDR2 FNYEAQ. This CDR3 has 16 amino acids. The CDR3 protein is CASSLAAGQNAGELFF. The CDR3 DNA sequence: TGTGCCAGCAGCTTAGCGGCAGGGCAGAACGCCGGGGAGCTGTTTTTT.

In this sample, this clonotype turned up many times. The chain carries TRBV5-1 and TRBJ2-2; no definite D call. The CDR3 is made up of 14 amino acids. Germline CDR1 is SGHRS and CDR2 is YFSETQ. Trimming cost V 0 bases and J 5 bases, with 8 bases left between them. CDR3 sequence: CASSLARRTGELFF. CDR3 bases: TGCGCCAGCAGCTTGGCCCGGCGGACCGGGGAGCTGTTTTTT.

CDR3 coding DNA: TGTGCCAGCAGTTTTGGGGGACTAGCGGGAGCGGTCACAGATACGCAGTATTTT. Protein sequence: CASSFGGLAGAVTDTQYF. V is TRBV6-5 and J is TRBJ2-3, with 14 nucleotides matching TRBD2. The CDR3 runs to 18 residues. The germline V gene encodes CDR1 MNHEY and CDR2 SVGAGI. The V and J ends lost 4 bases and 2 bases, in that order; junction bases with no gene match: 8.

A few counts support this clonotype. This rearrangement joins TRBV29-1 to TRBJ2-1; TRBD2 is a possible D gene (6 bases). The CDR3 contains 13 residues. Deletions cut 2 bases from V and 8 bases from J, with 13 bases between. Germline V lookup: CDR1 SQVTM, CDR2 ANQGSEA. CDR3: CSVEWYWRDEQFF. In nucleotides, the CDR3 is TGCAGCGTTGAATGGTATTGGAGGGATGAGCAGTTCTTC.

V and J are TRBV12-3 or TRBV12-4 and TRBJ2-5; 11 bases line up with TRBD2. The CDR3 runs to 17 residues. The junction had 9 bases not matched to a gene; V was cut back by 1 base and J by 5 bases. The CDR3 bases are TGTGCCAGCAGTTTAGGGAGACTAGCGGGAAGCTGGGAGACCCAGTACTTC. Translation gives CASSLGRLAGSWETQYF.

V and J are TRBV2 and TRBJ2-2; 12 nucleotides match TRBD2. The CDR3 sequence is 15 residues long. Germline V gene data show CDR1 as SNHLY and CDR2 as FYNNEI. Trimming cost V 4 bases and J 7 bases; bases outside gene matches: 4. CDR3 amino acids: CASSATSGGIGELFF. The CDR3 nucleotides read TGTGCCAGCAGTGCCACTAGCGGGGGGATCGGGGAGCTGTTTTTT.